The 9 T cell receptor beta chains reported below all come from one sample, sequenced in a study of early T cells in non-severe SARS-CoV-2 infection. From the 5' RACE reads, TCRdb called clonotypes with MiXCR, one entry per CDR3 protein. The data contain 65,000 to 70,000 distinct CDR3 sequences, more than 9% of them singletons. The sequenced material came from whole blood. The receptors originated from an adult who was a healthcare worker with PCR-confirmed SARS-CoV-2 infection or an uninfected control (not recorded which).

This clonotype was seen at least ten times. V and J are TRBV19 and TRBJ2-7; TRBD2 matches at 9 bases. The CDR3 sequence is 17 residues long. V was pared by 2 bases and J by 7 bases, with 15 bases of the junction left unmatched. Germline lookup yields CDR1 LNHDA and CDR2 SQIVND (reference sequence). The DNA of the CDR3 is TGTGCCAGTAGTATACGAGCCCTTGGCGGGGGGGCTCAGGAGCAGTACTTC. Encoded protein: CASSIRALGGGAQEQYF.

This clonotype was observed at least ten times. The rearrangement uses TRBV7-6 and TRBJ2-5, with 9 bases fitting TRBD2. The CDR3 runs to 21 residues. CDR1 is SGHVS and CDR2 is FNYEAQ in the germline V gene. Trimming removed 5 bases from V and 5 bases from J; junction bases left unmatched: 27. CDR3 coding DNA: TGTGCCAGCAGCCGCCCCGGGAGGAGTAGCGGGGGCAATCATCATCTGGAGACCCAGTACTTC. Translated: CASSRPGRSSGGNHHLETQYF. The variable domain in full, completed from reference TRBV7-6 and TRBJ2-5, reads GAGVSQSPRYKVTKRGQDVALRCDPISGHVSLYWYRQALGQGPEFLTYFNYEAQQDKSGLPNDRFSAERPEGSISTLTIQRTEQRDSAMYRCASSRPGRSSGGNHHLETQYFGPGTRLLVL.

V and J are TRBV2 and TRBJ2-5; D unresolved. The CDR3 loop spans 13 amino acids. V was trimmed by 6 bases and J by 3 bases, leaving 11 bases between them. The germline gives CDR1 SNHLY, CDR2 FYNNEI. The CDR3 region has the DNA TGTGCCAGCAGCCGCAGACAAGAAGAGACCCAGTACTTC. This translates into CASSRRQEETQYF.

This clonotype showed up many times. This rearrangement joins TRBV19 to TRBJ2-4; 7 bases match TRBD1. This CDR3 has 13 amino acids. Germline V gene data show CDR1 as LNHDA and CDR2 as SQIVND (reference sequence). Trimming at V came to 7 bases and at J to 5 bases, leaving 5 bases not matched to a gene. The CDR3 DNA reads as TGTGCCAGTAACGACAGGGTGGAAAACATTCAGTACTTC. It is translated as CASNDRVENIQYF.

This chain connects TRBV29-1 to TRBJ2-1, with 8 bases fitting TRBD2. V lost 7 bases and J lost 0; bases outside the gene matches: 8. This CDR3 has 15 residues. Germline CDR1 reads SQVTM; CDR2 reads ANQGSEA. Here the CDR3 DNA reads TGCAGCGCTTCGGGGGGGAGGAGCTCCTACAATGAGCAGTTCTTC. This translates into CSASGGRSSYNEQFF.

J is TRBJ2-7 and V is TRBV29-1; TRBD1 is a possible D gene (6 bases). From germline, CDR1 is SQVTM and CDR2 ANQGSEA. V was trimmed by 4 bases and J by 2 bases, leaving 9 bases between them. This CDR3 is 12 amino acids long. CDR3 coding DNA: TGCAGCGTTGGACAGGACCCCTACGAGCAGTACTTC. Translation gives CSVGQDPYEQYF.

CDR3: CSVPAPRPGPNTGELFF. DNA of the CDR3: TGCAGCGTTCCAGCCCCCCGCCCCGGACCGAACACCGGGGAGCTGTTTTTT. V is TRBV29-1 and J is TRBJ2-2, with D unclear. The CDR3 runs to 17 residues. V shed 5 bases and J shed 0 bases, with 19 bases lying between them. Germline CDR1 reads SQVTM; CDR2 reads ANQGSEA.

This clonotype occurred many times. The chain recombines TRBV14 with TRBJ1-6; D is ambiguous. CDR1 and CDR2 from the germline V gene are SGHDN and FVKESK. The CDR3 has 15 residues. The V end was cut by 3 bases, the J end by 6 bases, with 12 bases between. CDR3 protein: CASSQGQAFNSPLHF. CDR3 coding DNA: TGTGCCAGCAGCCAGGGCCAGGCCTTTAATTCACCCCTCCACTTT.

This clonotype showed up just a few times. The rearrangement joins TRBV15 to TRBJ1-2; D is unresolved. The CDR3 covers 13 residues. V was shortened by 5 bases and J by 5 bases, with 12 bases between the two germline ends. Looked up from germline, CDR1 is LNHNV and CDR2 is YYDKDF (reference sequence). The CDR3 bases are TGTGCCACCAGCCGGGGATCCAATTATGGCTACACCTTC. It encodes CATSRGSNYGYTF.